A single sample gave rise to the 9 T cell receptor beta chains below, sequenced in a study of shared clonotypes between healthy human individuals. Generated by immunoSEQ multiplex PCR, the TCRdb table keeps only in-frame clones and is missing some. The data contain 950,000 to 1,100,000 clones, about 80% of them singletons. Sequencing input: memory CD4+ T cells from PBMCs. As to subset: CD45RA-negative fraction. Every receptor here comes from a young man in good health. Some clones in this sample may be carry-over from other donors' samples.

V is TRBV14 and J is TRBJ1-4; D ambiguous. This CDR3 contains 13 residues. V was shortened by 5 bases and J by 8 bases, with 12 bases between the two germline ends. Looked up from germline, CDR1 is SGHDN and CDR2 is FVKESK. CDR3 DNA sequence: TGTGCCAGCAGCTCCTACCGGGTGGAAAAACTGTTTTTT. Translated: CASSSYRVEKLFF. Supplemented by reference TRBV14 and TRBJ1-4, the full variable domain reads EAGVTQFPSHSVIEKGQTVTLRCDPISGHDNLYWYRRVMGKEIKFLLHFVKESKQDESGMPNNRFLAERTGGTYSTLKVQPAELEDSGVYFCASSSYRVEKLFFGSGTQLSVL.

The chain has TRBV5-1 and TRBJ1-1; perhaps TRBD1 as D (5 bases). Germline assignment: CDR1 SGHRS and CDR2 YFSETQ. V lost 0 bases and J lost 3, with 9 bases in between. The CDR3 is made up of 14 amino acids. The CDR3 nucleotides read TGCGCCAGCAGCTTGGCCCGGGACCACACTGAAGCTTTCTTT. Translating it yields CASSLARDHTEAFF.

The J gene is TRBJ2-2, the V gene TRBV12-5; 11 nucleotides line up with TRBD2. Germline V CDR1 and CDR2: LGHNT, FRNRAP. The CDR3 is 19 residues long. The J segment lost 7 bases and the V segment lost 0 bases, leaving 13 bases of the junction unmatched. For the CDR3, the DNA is TGTGCTAGTGGTTTGGTAAAGTTGACTAGCGGGAAAGACGTCGGGGAGCTGTTTTTT. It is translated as CASGLVKLTSGKDVGELFF.

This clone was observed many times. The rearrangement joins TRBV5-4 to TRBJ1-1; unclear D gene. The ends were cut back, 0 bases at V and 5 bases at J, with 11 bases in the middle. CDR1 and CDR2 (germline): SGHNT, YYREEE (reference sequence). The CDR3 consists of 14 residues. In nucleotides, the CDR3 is TGTGCCAGCAGCTTGGTAACCCGAGGGACTGAAGCTTTCTTT. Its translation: CASSLVTRGTEAFF.

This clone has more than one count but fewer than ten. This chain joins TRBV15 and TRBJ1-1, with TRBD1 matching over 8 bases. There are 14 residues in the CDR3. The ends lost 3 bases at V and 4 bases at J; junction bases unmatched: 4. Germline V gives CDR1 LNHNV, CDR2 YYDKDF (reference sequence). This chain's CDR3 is CATSRTTGGTEAFF. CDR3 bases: TGTGCCACCAGCAGGACCACAGGGGGCACTGAAGCTTTCTTT.

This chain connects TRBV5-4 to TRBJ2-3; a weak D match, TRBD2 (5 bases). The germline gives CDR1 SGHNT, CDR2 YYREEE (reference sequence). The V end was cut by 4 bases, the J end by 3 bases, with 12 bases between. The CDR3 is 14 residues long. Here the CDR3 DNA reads TGTGCCAGCAGCCCTAGCTTACGAACAGATACGCAGTATTTT. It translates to CASSPSLRTDTQYF.

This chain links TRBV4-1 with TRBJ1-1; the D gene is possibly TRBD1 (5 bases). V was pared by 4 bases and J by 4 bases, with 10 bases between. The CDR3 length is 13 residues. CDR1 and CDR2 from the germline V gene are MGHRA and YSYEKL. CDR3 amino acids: CASSLLGGTEAFF. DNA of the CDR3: TGCGCCAGCAGCCTCCTGGGGGGCACTGAAGCTTTCTTT.

CDR3 protein: CSVTQGAGANIQYF. The DNA for the CDR3 is TGCAGCGTTACTCAGGGGGCAGGGGCCAACATTCAGTACTTC. The chain combines TRBV29-1 with TRBJ2-4; 8 bases are a match to TRBD1. Germline V gene lookup returns CDR1 SQVTM and CDR2 ANQGSEA. The CDR3 consists of 14 residues. Trimming cost V 5 bases and J 7 bases; bases outside gene matches: 10.

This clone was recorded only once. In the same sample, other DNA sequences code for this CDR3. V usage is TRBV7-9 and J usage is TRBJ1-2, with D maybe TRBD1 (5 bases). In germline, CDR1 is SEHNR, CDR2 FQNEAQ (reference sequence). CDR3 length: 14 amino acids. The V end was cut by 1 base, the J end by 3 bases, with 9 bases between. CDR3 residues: CASSLGQGDYGYTF. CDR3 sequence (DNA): TGTGCCAGCAGCTTAGGGCAGGGCGACTATGGCTACACCTTC.